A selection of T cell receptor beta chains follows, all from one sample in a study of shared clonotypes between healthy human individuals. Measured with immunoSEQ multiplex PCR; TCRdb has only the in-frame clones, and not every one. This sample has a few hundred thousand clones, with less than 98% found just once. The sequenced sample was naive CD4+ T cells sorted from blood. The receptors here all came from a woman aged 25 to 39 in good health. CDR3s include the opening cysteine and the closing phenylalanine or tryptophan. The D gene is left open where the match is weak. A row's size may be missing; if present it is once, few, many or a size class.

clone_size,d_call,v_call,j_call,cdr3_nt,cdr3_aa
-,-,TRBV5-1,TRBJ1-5,TGCGCCAGCAGCTTGGATGGAGATCAGCCCCAGCATTTT,CASSLDGDQPQHF
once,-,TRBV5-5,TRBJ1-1,TGTGCCAGCAGCTTGCATCAAAGGGCGACTGAAGCTTTCTTT,CASSLHQRATEAFF
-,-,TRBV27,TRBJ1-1,TGTGCCAGCCGACCACAGGGTTCGATGACTGAAGCTTTCTTT,CASRPQGSMTEAFF
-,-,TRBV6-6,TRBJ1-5,TGTGCCAGCAGTCATGGACAAACCAAGGGTCAGCCCCAGCATTTT,CASSHGQTKGQPQHF
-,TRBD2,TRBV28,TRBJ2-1,TGTGCCAGCAGTTTAAGAAGGACTAGCGGGATTCAGTTCTTC,CASSLRRTSGIQFF
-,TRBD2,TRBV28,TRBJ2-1,TGTGCCAGCAGTTTAGGGACTAGCGGCTACAATGAGCAGTTCTTC,CASSLGTSGYNEQFF
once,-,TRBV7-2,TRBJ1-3,TGTGCCAGCAGCTTCGAAGTCCCAGTGGTTGGAAACACCATATATTTT,CASSFEVPVVGNTIYF
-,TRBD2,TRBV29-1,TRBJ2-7,TGCAGCGTTGAAGGTTCCCTAGCGGCCAACTCCTACGAGCAGTACTTC,CSVEGSLAANSYEQYF
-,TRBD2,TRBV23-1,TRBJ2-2,TGCGCCAGCAGTCAATTGTTAGGTAGCGGGGTAGTCAGCGGGGAGCTGTTTTTT,CASSQLLGSGVVSGELFF
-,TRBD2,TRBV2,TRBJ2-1,TGTGCCAGCAGACCACTAGCGGGAGTTGGAGATGAGCAGTTCTTC,CASRPLAGVGDEQFF
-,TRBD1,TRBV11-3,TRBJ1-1,TGTGCCAGCAGCTTAGGACAGGGGGCTGCAGCTTTCTTT,CASSLGQGAAAFF
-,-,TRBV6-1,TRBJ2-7,TGTGCCACCACCACGGTCCCGCTGATCTACGAGCAGTACTTC,CATTTVPLIYEQYF
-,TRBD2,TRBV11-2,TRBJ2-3,TGTGCCAGCAGCTTAGATCAACTAGCGGGAGCGTCAGATACGCAGTATTTT,CASSLDQLAGASDTQYF
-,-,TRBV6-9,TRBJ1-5,TGTGCCAGCAGCGACAGGCCCAATCAGCCCCAGCATTTT,CASSDRPNQPQHF
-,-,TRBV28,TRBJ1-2,TGTGCCAGCAGTTTGGGGCTCGGGGGGCTGAGCTATGGCTACACCTTC,CASSLGLGGLSYGYTF
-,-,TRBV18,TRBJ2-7,TGTGCCAGCTCACCAATAGGGTCGGGCGAGCAGTACTTC,CASSPIGSGEQYF
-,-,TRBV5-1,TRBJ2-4,TGCGCCAGCAGCTTGGACGTGGGGGGAAACATTCAGTACTTC,CASSLDVGGNIQYF
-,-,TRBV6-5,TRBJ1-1,TGTGCCAGCAGCCCGCCCTCAGGTGAAGCTTTCTTT,CASSPPSGEAFF
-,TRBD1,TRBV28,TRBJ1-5,TGTGCCAGCAGTTCCGGGACAGGTTATAGCAATCAGCCCCAGCATTTT,CASSSGTGYSNQPQHF
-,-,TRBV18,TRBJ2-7,TGTGCCAGCTCACCACCGTCCCGGGGAGCCTACGAGCAGTACTTC,CASSPPSRGAYEQYF
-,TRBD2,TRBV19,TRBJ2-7,TGTGCCAGTAGTAGAGAGACTAGCGGCTACGAGCAGTACTTC,CASSRETSGYEQYF
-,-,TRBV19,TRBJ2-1,TGTGCCACCTCGACGTCGCGTGCTAAACACAATGAGCAGTTCTTC,CATSTSRAKHNEQFF
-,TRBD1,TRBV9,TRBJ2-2,TGTGCCAGCAGCGTAGGGACAGGGCCGAACACCGGGGAGCTGTTTTTT,CASSVGTGPNTGELFF
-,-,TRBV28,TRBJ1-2,TGTGCCAGCAGTAACGGGACACCGAAACCGTCCTATGGCTACACCTTC,CASSNGTPKPSYGYTF
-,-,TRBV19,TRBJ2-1,TGTGCCAGTAGTATCGACAGCAACTACAATGAGCAGTTCTTC,CASSIDSNYNEQFF
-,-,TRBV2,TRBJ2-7,TGTGCCAGCAGTCTTGGGATACAGGATGAAGACTTC,CASSLGIQDEDF
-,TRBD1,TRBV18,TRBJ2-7,TGTGCCAGCTCACCGGGCTCGGGACAGGGAGTCGAGCAGTACTTC,CASSPGSGQGVEQYF
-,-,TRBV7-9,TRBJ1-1,TGTGCCAGCAGCTTGGCGGGACAATTTTCTCCTGAAGCTTTCTTT,CASSLAGQFSPEAFF
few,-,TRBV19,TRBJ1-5,TGTGCCAGTAGTATAAGGTCACCCAATCAGCCCCAGCATTTT,CASSIRSPNQPQHF
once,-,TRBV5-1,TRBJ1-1,TGCGCCAGCAGCCTCCCCAACACAGGGAGAAACACTGAAGCTTTCTTT,CASSLPNTGRNTEAFF
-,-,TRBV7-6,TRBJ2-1,TGTGCCAGCAGCCGATTCGCAGGGACGGCTTACAATGAGCAGTTCTTC,CASSRFAGTAYNEQFF
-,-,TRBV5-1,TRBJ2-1,TGCGCCAGCAGCTTGTCGTGGAGATCCTACAATGAGCAGTTCTTC,CASSLSWRSYNEQFF
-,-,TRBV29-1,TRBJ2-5,TGCAGCGTTCCCTTATCGGTCTCGCGCGCGGGAAGGGATGAGACCCAGTACTTC,CSVPLSVSRAGRDETQYF
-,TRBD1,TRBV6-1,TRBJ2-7,TGTGCCAGCAGTGCACAGGGGGCCCACGAGCAGTACTTC,CASSAQGAHEQYF
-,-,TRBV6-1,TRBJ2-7,TGTGCCAGCAGCAGTAGCCCCCGCGAGCAGTACTTC,CASSSSPREQYF
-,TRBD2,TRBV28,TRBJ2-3,TGTGCCAGCGGAACTAGCGGGAGCGGCACAGATACGCAGTATTTT,CASGTSGSGTDTQYF
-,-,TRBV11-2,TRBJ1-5,TGTGCCAGCAGCCACGGGGGAAATAGCAATCAGCCCCAGCATTTT,CASSHGGNSNQPQHF
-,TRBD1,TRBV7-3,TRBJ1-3,TGTGCCAGCAGCTCCCGGGACAGGCACTCTGGAAACACCATATATTTT,CASSSRDRHSGNTIYF
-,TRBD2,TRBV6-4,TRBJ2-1,TGTGCCAGCAGTGAAAGGGCGGGAGGGTACAATGAGCAGTTCTTC,CASSERAGGYNEQFF
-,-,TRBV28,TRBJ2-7,TGTGCCAGCAGTATAGCCTACGAGCAGTACTTC,CASSIAYEQYF
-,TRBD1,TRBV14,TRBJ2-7,TGTGCCAGCAGCCAACCTCTACAGGGGTACGAGCAGTACTTC,CASSQPLQGYEQYF
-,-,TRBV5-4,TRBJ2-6,TGTGCCAGCAGCACGAGCTCTGGGGCCAACGTCCTGACTTTC,CASSTSSGANVLTF
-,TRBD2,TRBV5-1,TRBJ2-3,TGCGCCAGCAGCTTGGAACCACCTACAGGGACTAGCGGGGCAGATACGCAGTATTTT,CASSLEPPTGTSGADTQYF
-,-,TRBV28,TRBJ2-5,TGTGCCAGCAGTTTTAGGGCAGCTAGTGGGGGGGAGACCCAGTACTTC,CASSFRAASGGETQYF
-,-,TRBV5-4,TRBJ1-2,TGTGCCAGCAGCCCCGACCTCAAATCCCACTATGGCTACACCTTC,CASSPDLKSHYGYTF
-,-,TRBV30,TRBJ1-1,TGTGCCTGGAACAAAAACAGGGCTACTGAAGCTTTCTTT,CAWNKNRATEAFF
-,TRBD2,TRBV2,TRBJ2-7,TGTGCCAGCAGTGTCCCGTCTAGCGGGATGACGAGCTCCTACGAGCAGTACTTC,CASSVPSSGMTSSYEQYF
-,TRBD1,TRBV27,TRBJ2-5,TGTGCCAGCAGACCACAGGGGGCGGGAGAGACCCAGTACTTC,CASRPQGAGETQYF
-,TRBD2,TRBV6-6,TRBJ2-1,TGTGCCAGCGGGACGGGCGGGAGATGGAATGAGCAGTTCTTC,CASGTGGRWNEQFF
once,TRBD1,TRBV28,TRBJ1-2,TGTGCCAGCAGCACCCCGGGACAGGGGGCCCCCCTCTATGGCTACACCTTC,CASSTPGQGAPLYGYTF
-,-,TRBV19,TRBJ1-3,TGTGCCAGTAGTAACCCCGGGAGGAACCCTGGAAACACCATATATTTT,CASSNPGRNPGNTIYF
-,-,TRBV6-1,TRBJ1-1,TGTGCCAGCAGTGAAAGAGTTCAGGTTAACACTGAAGCTTTCTTT,CASSERVQVNTEAFF
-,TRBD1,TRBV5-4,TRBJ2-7,TGTGCCAGCAGCAGAGCCGGGACAGGGTCCTACGAGCAGTACTTC,CASSRAGTGSYEQYF
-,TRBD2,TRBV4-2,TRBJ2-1,TGTGCCAGCAGCCAAGAGGACCCTAGCGGGAGAGCGGGGGACAATGAGCAGTTCTTC,CASSQEDPSGRAGDNEQFF